This T cell receptor beta chain was recovered during a study of Graves' ophthalmopathy and Graves' hyperthyroidism. Under 3 months in duration, the ophthalmopathy in affected donors had moderate-to-severe activity, CAS ≥3 and NOSPECS ≥4. None of the included patients had other autoimmune diseases, uncontrolled infections, pregnancy or lactation, as these led to exclusion. Out of around 9.7 ml of fresh peripheral blood, PBMCs were obtained. TCR beta CDR3 amplification used RNA transcripts. RT-PCR was first run with HTBI primers, then multiplex PCR in a second round. TCRdb called the multiplex PCR reads again in MiXCR, with one record for every CDR3 protein. The profile shows under 250,000 distinct CDR3 sequences, roughly 21% of them singletons. The CDR3 sequence is 20 residues long. The V gene's germline CDR1 is LNHNV and CDR2 YYDKDF (reference sequence). With V trimmed by 0 bases and J by 0 bases, 9 bases remained unmatched.

This clonotype was counted many times. This sequence was found in a woman between 45 and 65 years old with Graves' ophthalmopathy. Input material: peripheral blood. The chain links TRBV15 to TRBJ2-4, with TRBD2 matching 12 bases. CDR3 region: CATSREASGRAWGAKNIQYF. CDR3 bases: TGTGCCACCAGCAGAGAGGCTAGCGGGAGGGCATGGGGAGCCAAAAACATTCAGTACTTC. Complete variable domain (other parts from reference TRBV15 and TRBJ2-4): DAMVIQNPRYQVTQFGKPVTLSCSQTLNHNVMYWYQQKSSQAPKLLFHYYDKDFNNEADTPDNFQSRRPNTSFCFLDIRSPGLGDTAMYLCATSREASGRAWGAKNIQYFGAGTRLSVL.